This TCR beta chain originates from a study of OX40 agonist ivuxolimab in advanced cancers. Context from the whole study: The costimulatory receptor OX40 (CD134) was targeted by ivuxolimab, a fully human IgG2 agonistic monoclonal antibody. A male proportion of roughly 80% and a mean age of about 60 years, ranging from about 23 to 79, were recorded for the dose-escalation cohort. Partial responses occurred in three dose-escalation patients: two with cutaneous melanoma and one with hepatocellular carcinoma. The paper covers the monotherapy dose-escalation part of the phase I ivuxolimab trial, which included N of about 50 patients. Of the approximately 50 dose-escalation patients, hepatocellular carcinoma was present in about 19, melanoma in roughly 15, renal cell carcinoma in 9 and head and neck cancer in 9. Peripheral TCRbeta sequencing aimed to test whether ivuxolimab altered TCR sequence diversity and caused clonal T-cell expansion. Intravenous ivuxolimab was administered to patients every 2 weeks at six dose levels: 0.01, 0.1, 0.3, 1.5, 3 and 10 mg/kg. Patients were allowed to have had prior anti-PD-1, anti-PD-L1 or anti-CTLA-4 therapy, and around 40% of the dose-escalation patients had previously received checkpoint inhibitors.

For sequencing of the TCRbeta CDR3 region, genomic DNA was extracted from the sorted cells. The immunoSEQ Assay was used to sequence the TCRbeta CDR3 regions. The clones in this table, taken by TCRdb from immuneACCESS, are in-frame only. Not every clone is retained; where verified, under half of the shortfall comes from an unresolved V gene, and the cause of the rest is unknown. This sample lists some 59,000 clones; approximately 89% were detected once. The ten largest clones take up approximately 7.9% of the sample. To note about this clone: Its binding antigen is unknown. The input lacks base qualities; no much larger clone sits a single base away.

The study at large found these results: In partial responders in the 0.1-3.0 mg/kg groups, normalized peripheral clonal expansion was found to be among the lowest, especially among CD8+ T cells. Low levels of normalized T-cell clonal expansion were also seen in some patients who did not respond. Antigen specificity was not determined for the clonally expanded peripheral T cells. At doses of 0.1 to 3.0 mg/kg, clonal expansion of both CD4+ and CD8+ blood T cells was observed from baseline to week 6. After ivuxolimab, expanded clones were on average more numerous among CD8+ T cells than among CD4+ T cells.

The trial excluded patients who had a history of autoimmune disease or who were on systemic immunosuppression. Peripheral blood for TCR sequencing was collected from all dose cohorts at baseline, on cycle 4 day 1, and on cycle 7 day 1. Samples were obtained from an open-label, multicenter, first-in-human phase I dose-escalation trial of ivuxolimab. Adults with locally advanced or metastatic head and neck squamous cell, hepatocellular, melanoma or renal cell carcinoma were enrolled in the trial. CD4+ and CD8+ T cells were sorted separately from peripheral blood before TCR sequencing. The specimen was CD4+ or CD8+ T cells sorted from blood, collected in a trial of the OX40 agonist ivuxolimab. The origin of this receptor is an adult with an advanced solid tumor such as melanoma, head and neck, liver or kidney cancer.

The CDR3 reads CASSLMGRTEAFF. The sequenced DNA: TGTGCCAGCAGCTTAATGGGGCGAACTGAAGCTTTCTTT. The rearranged segments are TRBV7-2 and TRBJ1-1, with a tentative D gene TRBD1 over 5 matching bases. There are 13 amino acids in the CDR3, from cysteine to phenylalanine inclusive. Left in the record is the CDR3 DNA by itself, 39 bases read in frame from the first base. Via the germline V gene, CDR1 is SGHTA and CDR2 FQGNSA. V is pared back by 2 bases and J by 5 bases, with 9 bases lying between the germline termini.